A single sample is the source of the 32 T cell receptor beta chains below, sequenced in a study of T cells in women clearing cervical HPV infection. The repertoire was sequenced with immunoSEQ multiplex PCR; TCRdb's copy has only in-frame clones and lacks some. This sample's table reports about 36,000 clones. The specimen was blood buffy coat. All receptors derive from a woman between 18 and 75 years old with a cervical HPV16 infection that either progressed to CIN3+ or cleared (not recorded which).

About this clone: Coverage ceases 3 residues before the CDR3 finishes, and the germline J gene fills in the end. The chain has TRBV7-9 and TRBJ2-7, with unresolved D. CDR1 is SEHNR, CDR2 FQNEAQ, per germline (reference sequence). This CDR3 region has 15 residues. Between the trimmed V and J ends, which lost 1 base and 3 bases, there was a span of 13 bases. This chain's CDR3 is CASSLGQAVGYEQYF. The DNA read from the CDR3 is TGTGCCAGCAGCTTAGGTCAGGCCGTGGGCTACGAG.

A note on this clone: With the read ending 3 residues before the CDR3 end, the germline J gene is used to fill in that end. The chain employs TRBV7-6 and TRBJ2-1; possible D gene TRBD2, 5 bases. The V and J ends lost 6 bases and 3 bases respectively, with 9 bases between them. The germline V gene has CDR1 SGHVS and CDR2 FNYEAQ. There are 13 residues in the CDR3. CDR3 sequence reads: CASSFTSYNEQFF. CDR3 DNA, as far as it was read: TGTGCCAGCAGTTTTACTAGCTACAATGAG. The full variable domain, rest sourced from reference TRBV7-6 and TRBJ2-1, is GAGVSQSPRYKVTKRGQDVALRCDPISGHVSLYWYRQALGQGPEFLTYFNYEAQQDKSGLPNDRFSAERPEGSISTLTIQRTEQRDSAMYRCASSFTSYNEQFFGPGTRLTVL.

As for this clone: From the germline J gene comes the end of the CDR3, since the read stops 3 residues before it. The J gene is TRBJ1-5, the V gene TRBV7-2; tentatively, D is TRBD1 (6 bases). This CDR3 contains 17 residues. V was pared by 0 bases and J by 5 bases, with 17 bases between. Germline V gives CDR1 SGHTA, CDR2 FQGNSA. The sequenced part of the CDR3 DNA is TGTGCCAGCAGCTTAGCGCCTGTTGGGCAGGGGCATCAGCCC. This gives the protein CASSLAPVGQGHQP. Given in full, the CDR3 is CASSLAPVGQGHQPQHF.

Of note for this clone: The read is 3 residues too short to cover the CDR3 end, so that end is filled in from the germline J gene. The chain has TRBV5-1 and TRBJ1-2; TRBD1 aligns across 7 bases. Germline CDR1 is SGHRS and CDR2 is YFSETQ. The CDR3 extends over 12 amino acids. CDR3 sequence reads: CASSLAQGSYTF. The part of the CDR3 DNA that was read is TGCGCCAGCAGCTTGGCACAGGGGAGC.

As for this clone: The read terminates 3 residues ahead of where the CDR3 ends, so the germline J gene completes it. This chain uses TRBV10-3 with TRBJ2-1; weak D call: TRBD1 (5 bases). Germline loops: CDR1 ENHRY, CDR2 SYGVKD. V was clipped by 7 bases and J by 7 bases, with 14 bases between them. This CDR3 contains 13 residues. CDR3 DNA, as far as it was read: TGTGCCATCACTCCAGGGTTGGGTAATGAG. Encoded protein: CAITPGLGNE. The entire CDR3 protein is CAITPGLGNEQFF.

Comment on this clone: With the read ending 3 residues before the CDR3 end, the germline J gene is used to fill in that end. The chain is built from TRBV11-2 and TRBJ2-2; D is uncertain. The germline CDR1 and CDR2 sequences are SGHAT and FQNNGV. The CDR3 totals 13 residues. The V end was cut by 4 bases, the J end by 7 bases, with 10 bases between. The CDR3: CASSSTRDGELFF. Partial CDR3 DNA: TGTGCCAGCAGCTCAACCAGAGACGGGGAG.

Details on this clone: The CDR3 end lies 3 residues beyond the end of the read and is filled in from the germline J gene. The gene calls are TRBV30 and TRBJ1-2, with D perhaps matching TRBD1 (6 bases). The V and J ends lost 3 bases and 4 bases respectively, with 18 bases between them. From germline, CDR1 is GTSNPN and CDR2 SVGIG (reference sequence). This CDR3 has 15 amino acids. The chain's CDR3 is CAWSTLGGGPYGYTF. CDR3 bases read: TGTGCCTGGAGCACTCTAGGGGGAGGGCCCTATGGC.

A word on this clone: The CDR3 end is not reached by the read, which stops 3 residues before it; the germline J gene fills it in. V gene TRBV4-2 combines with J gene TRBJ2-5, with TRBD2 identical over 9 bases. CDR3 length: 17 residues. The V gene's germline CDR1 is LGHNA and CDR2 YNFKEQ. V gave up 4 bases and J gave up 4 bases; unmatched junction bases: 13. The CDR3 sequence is CASSPNGRGGLLETQYF. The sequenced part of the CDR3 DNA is TGTGCCAGCAGCCCCAACGGGCGGGGGGGCCTTTTAGAGACC.

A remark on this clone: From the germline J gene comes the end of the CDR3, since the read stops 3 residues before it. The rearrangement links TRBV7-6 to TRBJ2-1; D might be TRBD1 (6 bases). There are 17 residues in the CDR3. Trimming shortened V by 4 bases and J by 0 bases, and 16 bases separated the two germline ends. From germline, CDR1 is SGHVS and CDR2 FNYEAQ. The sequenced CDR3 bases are TGTGCCAGCAGCTCGTATGGACAGTCGAGCTCCTACAATGAG. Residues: CASSSYGQSSSYNE. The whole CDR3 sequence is CASSSYGQSSSYNEQFF.

This CDR3 reads CATSRARDAYEQYF. The DNA read from the CDR3 is TGTGCCACCAGCAGAGCCAGGGATGCTTACGAG. J is TRBJ2-7 and V is TRBV15; a weak D match, TRBD1 (5 bases). The read ends 3 residues before the CDR3 terminus; that terminus is restored from the germline J gene. Trimming took 1 base from V and 4 from J, leaving 11 bases between them. The CDR3 has 14 residues. CDR1 is LNHNV, CDR2 YYDKDF, per germline (reference sequence).

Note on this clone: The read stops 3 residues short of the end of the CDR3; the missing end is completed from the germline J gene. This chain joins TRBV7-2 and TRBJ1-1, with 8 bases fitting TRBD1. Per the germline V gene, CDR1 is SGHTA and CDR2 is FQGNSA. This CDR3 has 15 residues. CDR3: CASSLWQGAGYGAFF. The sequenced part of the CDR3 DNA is TGTGCCAGCAGCTTATGGCAGGGGGCGGGCTATGGC. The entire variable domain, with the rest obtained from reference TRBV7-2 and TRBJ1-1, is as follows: GAGVSQSPSNKVTEKGKDVELRCDPISGHTALYWYRQSLGQGLEFLIYFQGNSAPDKSGLPSDRFSAERTGGSVSTLTIQRTQQEDSAVYLCASSLWQGAGYGAFFGQGTRLTVV.

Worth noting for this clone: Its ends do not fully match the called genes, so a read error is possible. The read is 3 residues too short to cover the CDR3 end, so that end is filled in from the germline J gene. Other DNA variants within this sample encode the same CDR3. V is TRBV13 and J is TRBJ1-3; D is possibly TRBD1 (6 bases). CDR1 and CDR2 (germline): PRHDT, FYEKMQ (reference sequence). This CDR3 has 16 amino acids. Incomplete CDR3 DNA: TGTGCCAGCAGCAGGGGGGGACGTAACTCTGGAAACACA. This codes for CASSRGGRNSGNT. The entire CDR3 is CASSRGGRNSGNTIYF.

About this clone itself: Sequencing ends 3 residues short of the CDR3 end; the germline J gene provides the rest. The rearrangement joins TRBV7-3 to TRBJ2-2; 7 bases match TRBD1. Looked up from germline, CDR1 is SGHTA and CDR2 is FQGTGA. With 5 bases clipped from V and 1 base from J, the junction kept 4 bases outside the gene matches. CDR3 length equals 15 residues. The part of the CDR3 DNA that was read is TGTGCCAGCAGCCCCGGGACAGTGAACACCGGGGAG. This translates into CASSPGTVNTGE. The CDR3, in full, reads CASSPGTVNTGELFF.

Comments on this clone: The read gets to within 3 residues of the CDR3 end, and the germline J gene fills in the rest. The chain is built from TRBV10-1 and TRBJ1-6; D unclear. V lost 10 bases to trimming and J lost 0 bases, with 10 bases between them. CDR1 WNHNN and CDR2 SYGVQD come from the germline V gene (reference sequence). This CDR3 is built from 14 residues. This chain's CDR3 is CAKDSSSYNSPLHF. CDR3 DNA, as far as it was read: TGCGCCAAAGACTCGAGCTCCTATAATTCACCC.

The CDR3 DNA, read in part, is TGTGCCAGCAGCCTCCCTGATGGGGCAGGGCCATTCCCGTCTGAG. This codes for CASSLPDGAGPFPSE. The whole CDR3 sequence reads CASSLPDGAGPFPSEQFF. The rearrangement uses TRBV3-1 (or the pseudogene TRBV3-2) and TRBJ2-1; D perhaps matches TRBD1 (5 bases). The DNA ends 3 residues before the CDR3 does, and the rest of the CDR3 is filled in from the germline J gene. Germline V lookup: CDR1 LGHDT, CDR2 YNNKEL (reference sequence). V gave up 4 bases and J gave up 9 bases, with 28 bases separating them. The CDR3 is 18 residues long.

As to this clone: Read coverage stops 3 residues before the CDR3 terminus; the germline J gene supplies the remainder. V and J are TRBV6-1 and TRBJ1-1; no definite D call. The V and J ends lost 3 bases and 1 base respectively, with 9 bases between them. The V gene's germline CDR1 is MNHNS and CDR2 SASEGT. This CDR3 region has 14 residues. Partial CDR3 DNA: TGTGCCAGCAGTGATCTGTCCGGGAACACTGAA. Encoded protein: CASSDLSGNTE. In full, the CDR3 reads CASSDLSGNTEAFF.

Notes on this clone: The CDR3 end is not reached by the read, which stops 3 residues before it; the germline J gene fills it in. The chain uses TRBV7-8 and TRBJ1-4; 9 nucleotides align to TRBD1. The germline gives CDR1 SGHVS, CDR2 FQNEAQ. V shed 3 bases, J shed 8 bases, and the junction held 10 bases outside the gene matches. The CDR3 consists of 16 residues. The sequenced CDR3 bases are TGTGCCAGCAGCTTGGTTCCGGGACAGGGAGAGGAAAAA. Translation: CASSLVPGQGEEK. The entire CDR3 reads CASSLVPGQGEEKLFF.

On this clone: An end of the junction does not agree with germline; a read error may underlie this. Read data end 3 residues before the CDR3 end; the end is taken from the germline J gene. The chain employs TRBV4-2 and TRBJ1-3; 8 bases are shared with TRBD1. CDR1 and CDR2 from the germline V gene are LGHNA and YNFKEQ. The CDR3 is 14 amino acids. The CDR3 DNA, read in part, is TGCGCCAGCAGCCAAGATAGGGACAGGCGCACC. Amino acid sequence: CASSQDRDRRT. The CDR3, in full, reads CASSQDRDRRTIYF.

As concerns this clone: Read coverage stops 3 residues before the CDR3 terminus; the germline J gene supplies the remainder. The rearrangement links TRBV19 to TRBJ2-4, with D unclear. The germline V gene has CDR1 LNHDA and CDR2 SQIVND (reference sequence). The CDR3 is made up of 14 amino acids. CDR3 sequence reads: CASSISRYNYGQYF. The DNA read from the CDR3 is TGTGCCAGTAGTATTTCCAGATATAACTATGGT.

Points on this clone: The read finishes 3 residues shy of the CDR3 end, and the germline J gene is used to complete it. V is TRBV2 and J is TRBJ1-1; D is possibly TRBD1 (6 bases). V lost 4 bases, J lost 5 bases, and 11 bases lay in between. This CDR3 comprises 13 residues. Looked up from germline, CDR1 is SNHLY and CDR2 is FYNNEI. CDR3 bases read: TGTGCCAGCAGTGGTAGCAGGGGAACTGAA. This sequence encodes CASSGSRGTE. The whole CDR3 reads CASSGSRGTEAFF. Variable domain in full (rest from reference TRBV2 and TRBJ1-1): EPEVTQTPSHQVTQMGQEVILRCVPISNHLYFYWYRQILGQKVEFLVSFYNNEISEKSEIFDDQFSVERPDGSNFTLKIRSTKLEDSAMYFCASSGSRGTEAFFGQGTRLTVV.

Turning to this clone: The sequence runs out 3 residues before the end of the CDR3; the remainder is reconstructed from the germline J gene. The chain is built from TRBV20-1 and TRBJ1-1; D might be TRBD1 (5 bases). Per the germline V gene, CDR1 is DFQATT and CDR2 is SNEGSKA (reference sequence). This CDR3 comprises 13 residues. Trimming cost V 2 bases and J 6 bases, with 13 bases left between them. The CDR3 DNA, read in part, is TGCAGTGCTAGACAGGGTTCGGGGGCTGAA. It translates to CSARQGSGAE. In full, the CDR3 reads CSARQGSGAEAFF.

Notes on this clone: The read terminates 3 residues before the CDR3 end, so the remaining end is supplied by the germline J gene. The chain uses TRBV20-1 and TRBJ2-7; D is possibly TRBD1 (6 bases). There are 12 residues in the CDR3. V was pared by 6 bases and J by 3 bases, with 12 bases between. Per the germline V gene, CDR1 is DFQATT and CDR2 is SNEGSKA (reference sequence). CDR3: CSANLQGYEQYF. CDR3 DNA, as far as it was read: TGCAGTGCAAACTTACAGGGCTACGAG.

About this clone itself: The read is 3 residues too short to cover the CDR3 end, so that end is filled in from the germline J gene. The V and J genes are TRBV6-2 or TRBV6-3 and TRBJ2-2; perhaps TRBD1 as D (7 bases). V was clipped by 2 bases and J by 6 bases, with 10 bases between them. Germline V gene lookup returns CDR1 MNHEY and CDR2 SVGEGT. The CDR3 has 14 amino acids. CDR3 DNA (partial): TGTGCCAGCAGTTACGTCAGGGGGGCCGGGGAG. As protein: CASSYVRGAGE. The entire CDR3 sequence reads CASSYVRGAGELFF.

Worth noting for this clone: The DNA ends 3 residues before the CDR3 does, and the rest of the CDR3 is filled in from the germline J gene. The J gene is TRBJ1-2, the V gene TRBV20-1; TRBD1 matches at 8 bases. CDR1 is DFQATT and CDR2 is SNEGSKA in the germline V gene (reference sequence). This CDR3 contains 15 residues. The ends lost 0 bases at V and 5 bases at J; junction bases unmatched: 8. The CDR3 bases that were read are TGCAGTGCTAGAGATCGGGCAGGGGGCGGGTATGGC. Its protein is CSARDRAGGGYG. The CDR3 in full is CSARDRAGGGYGYTF.

The CDR3 loop reads CASSSRQGPTDTYTF. The CDR3 bases that were read are TGTGCCAGCAGCTCCCGACAGGGGCCCACAGATACC. The V and J genes are TRBV7-8 and TRBJ1-2, with 8 bases that match TRBD1. The read halts 3 residues ahead of the CDR3 end, with the missing end drawn from the germline J gene. CDR1 and CDR2 from the germline V gene are SGHVS and FQNEAQ. There are 15 residues in the CDR3.

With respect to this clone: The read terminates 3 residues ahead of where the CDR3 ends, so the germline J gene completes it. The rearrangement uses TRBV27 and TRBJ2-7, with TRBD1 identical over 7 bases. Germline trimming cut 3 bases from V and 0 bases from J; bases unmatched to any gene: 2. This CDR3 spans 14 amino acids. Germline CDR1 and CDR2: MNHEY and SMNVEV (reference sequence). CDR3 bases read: TGTGCCAGCAGTTTTAACAGGGGCTCCTACGAG. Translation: CASSFNRGSYE. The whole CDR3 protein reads CASSFNRGSYEQYF.

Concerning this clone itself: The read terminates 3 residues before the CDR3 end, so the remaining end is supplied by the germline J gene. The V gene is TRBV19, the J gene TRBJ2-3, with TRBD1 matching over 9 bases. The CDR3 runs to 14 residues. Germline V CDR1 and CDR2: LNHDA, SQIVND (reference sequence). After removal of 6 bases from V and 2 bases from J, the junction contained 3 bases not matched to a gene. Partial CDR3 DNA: TGTGCCAGTAGCGGGACAGGGCTCACAGATACG. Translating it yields CASSGTGLTDT. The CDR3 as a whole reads CASSGTGLTDTQYF.

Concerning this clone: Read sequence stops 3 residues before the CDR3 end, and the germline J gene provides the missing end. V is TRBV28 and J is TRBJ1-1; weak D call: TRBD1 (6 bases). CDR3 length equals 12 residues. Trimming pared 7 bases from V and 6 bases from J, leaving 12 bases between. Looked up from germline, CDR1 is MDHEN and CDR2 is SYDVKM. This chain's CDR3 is CASKQGGAEAFF. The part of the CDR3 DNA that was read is TGTGCCAGCAAACAGGGAGGAGCTGAA.

Incomplete CDR3 DNA: TGTGCCACCAGTGCCCGAGGCAGGGCACCCTACGAG. This gives the protein CATSARGRAPYE. The CDR3, in full, reads CATSARGRAPYEQYF. The V call is TRBV24-1, the J call TRBJ2-7; tentative D call: TRBD1 (5 bases). The read finishes 3 residues shy of the CDR3 end, and the germline J gene is used to complete it. Trimming removed 5 bases at V and 2 bases at J, with 15 bases between. In germline, CDR1 is KGHDR, CDR2 SFDVKD. This CDR3 contains 15 residues.

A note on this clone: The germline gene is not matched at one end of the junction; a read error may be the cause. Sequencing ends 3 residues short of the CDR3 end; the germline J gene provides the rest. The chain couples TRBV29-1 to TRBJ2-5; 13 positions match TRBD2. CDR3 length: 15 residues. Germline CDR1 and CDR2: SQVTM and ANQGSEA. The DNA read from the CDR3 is TGCAGCGTAGAAGGGACTAGCGGGGATGCAGAGACC. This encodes CSVEGTSGDAET. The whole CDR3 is CSVEGTSGDAETQYF.

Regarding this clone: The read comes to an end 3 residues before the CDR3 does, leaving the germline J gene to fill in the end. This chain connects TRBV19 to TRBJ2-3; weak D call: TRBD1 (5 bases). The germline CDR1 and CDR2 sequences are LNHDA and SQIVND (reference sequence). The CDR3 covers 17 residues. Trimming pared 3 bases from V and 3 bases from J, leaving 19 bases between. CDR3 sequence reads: CASSMNGVRAKTDTQYF. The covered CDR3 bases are TGTGCCAGTAGTATGAATGGTGTCAGGGCGAAAACAGATACG. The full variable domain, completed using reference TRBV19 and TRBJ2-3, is DGGITQSPKYLFRKEGQNVTLSCEQNLNHDAMYWYRQDPGQGLRLIYYSQIVNDFQKGDIAEGYSVSREKKESFPLTVTSAQKNPTAFYLCASSMNGVRAKTDTQYFGPGTRLTVL.

CDR3 sequence reads: CASSVAGGKGNEQFF. The sequenced part of the CDR3 DNA is TGTGCCAGCAGTGTAGCGGGGGGTAAAGGAAATGAG. V gene TRBV6-1 combines with J gene TRBJ2-1; 10 bases agree with TRBD2. The missing CDR3 end, 3 residues past where the read stops, is filled in from the germline J gene. CDR1 is MNHNS, CDR2 SASEGT, per germline. J was trimmed by 7 bases and V by 4 bases; bases with no gene match: 7. The CDR3 covers 15 residues.